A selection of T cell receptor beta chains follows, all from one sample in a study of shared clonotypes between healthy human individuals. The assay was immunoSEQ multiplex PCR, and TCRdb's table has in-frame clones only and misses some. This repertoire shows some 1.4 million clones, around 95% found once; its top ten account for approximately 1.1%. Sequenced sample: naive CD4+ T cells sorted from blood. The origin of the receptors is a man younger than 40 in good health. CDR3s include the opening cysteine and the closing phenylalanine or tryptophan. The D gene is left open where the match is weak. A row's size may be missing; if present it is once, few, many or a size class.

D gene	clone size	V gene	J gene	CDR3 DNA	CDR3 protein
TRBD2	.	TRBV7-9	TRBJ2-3	TGTGCCAGCAGCACGCCATTTAGCGGGAGGAGGTATACGCAGTATTTT	CASSTPFSGRRYTQYF
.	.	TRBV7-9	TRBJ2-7	TGTGCCAGCGGTCCTAGTTACGAGCAGTACTTC	CASGPSYEQYF
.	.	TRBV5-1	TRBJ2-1	TGCGCCAGCAGCTTCAGGGATAATGAGCAGTTCTTC	CASSFRDNEQFF
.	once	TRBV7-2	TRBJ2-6	TGTGCCAGCAGGATGGGGGCTGGGGCCAACGTCCTGACTTTC	CASRMGAGANVLTF
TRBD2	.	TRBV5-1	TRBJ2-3	TGCGCCAGCAGCTTGTTAGCGGGAGGGCAGAGCACAGATACGCAGTATTTT	CASSLLAGGQSTDTQYF
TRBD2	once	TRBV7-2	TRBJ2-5	TGTGCCAGCAGCCGCGGGACTAGAGAGACCCAGTACTTC	CASSRGTRETQYF
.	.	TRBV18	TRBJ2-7	TGTGCCAGCTCACCACCAGGGGCGTACGAGCAGTACTTC	CASSPPGAYEQYF
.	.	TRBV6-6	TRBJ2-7	TGTGCCAGCAGTTACATGGCGGGACAGTGGTCGTACGAGCAGTACTTC	CASSYMAGQWSYEQYF
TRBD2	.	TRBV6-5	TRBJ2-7	TGTGCCAGCAGTAAAAGCGGGAGGTTCAACTACGAGCAGTACTTC	CASSKSGRFNYEQYF
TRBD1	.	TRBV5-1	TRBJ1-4	TGCGCCAGCAGCTCCCTTTCGACAGGGGTTGGTGAAAAACTGTTTTTT	CASSSLSTGVGEKLFF
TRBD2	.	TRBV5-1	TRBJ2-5	TGCGCCAGCAGCCCGGGACTACGGCTAGCGGGCCTCCAAGAGACCCAGTACTTC	CASSPGLRLAGLQETQYF
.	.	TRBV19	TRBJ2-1	TGTGCCAGTAGCCTCACTACCCTAGGGAATGAGCAGTTCTTC	CASSLTTLGNEQFF
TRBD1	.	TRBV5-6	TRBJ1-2	TGTGCCAGCAGCTATGGACAGGGAGGCGGCTACACCTTC	CASSYGQGGGYTF
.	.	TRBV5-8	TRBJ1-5	TGTGCCAGCAGCTTGCCTCAGCCCCAGCATTTT	CASSLPQPQHF
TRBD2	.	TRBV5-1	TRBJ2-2	TGCGCCAGCAGCAAAAAAACTAGCGGGCCCACCGGGGAGCTGTTTTTT	CASSKKTSGPTGELFF
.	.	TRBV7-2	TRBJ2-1	TGTGCCAGCAGCCAAGGGGAAAACAATGAGCAGTTCTTC	CASSQGENNEQFF
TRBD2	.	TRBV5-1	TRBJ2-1	TGCGCCAGCAGAATAGCGGGCGGATACAATGAGCAGTTCTTC	CASRIAGGYNEQFF
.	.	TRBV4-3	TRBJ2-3	TGCGCCAGCAGCCAAGAACTTAGCACAGATACGCAGTATTTT	CASSQELSTDTQYF
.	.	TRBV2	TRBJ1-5	TGTGCCAGCAAATCGAGGCCCGCAGGGGACCAGCCCCAGCATTTT	CASKSRPAGDQPQHF
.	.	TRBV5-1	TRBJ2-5	TGCGCCAGCAGCCCCCGGGGAGCCGAGCTGTCACAAGAGACCCAGTACTTC	CASSPRGAELSQETQYF
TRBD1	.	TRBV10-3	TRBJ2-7	TGTGCCATCAGTGAGTTCGGCGGGACAGGGGGCCCCGAGCAGTACTTC	CAISEFGGTGGPEQYF
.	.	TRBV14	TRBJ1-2	TGTGCCAGCAGCCAAGATTTTTCCAGGGGCTGGGACTATGGCTACACCTTC	CASSQDFSRGWDYGYTF
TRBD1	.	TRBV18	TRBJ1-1	TGTGCCAGCTCACCAATCCAGGGGGGAGGGGACACTGAAGCTTTCTTT	CASSPIQGGGDTEAFF
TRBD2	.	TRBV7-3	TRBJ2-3	TGTGCCAGCAGCCTAAGCGGGAGGTTGCCAGATACGCAGTATTTT	CASSLSGRLPDTQYF
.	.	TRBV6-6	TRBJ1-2	TGTGCCAGCAGTTACAAGAGGGGGGTCTATGGCTACACCTTC	CASSYKRGVYGYTF
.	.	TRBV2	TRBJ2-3	TGTGCCAGCAGTTCCGACAATACCCACACAGATACGCAGTATTTT	CASSSDNTHTDTQYF
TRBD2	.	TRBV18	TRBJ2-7	TGTGCCAGCTCACCAGCGGGAGACTCCTACGAGCAGTACTTC	CASSPAGDSYEQYF
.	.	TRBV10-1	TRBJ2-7	TGCGCCAGCGGTTTAACTCCCTACGAGCAGTACTTC	CASGLTPYEQYF
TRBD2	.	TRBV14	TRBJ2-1	TGTGCCAGCAGCCACTTCCGGACTAGCGGCATTAATGAGCAGTTCTTC	CASSHFRTSGINEQFF
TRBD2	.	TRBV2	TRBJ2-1	TGTGCCAGCAGTGATCGTTTGGCTAGCGGGAGAATGGAGCAGTTCTTC	CASSDRLASGRMEQFF
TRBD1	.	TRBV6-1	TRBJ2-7	TGTGCCAGCAGTGACTTTTATGGGACAGGGACCTACGAGCAGTACTTC	CASSDFYGTGTYEQYF
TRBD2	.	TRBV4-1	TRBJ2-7	TGCGCCAGCAGCCACGGGGATAACGGGAGGGCTATCAACGAGCAGTACTTC	CASSHGDNGRAINEQYF
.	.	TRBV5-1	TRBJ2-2	TGCGCCAGCAGCTTTGGACTACCGAACACCGGGGAGCTGTTTTTT	CASSFGLPNTGELFF
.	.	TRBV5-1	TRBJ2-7	TGCGCCAGCAGGGTGAGGGACGAGCAGTACTTC	CASRVRDEQYF
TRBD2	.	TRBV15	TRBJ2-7	TGTGCCACCAGCAGAGATTTATTGACTAGCGGGAGTTCCTACGAGCAGTACTTC	CATSRDLLTSGSSYEQYF
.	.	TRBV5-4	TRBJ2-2	TGTGCCAGCAGCGGTCCAGGGGTGGGCGGGGAGCTGTTTTTT	CASSGPGVGGELFF
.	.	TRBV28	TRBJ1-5	TGTGCCAGCCTCGGACGGGCCTTAGGTCAGCCCCAGCATTTT	CASLGRALGQPQHF
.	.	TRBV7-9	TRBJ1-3	TGTGCCAGCAGCTTATTAGTGGCAAACACCATATATTTT	CASSLLVANTIYF
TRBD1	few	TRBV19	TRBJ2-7	TGTGCCAGTAGTATCGGGACAGGAGGCGAGCAGTACTTC	CASSIGTGGEQYF
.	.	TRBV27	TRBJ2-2	TGTGCCAGCAGGCGCCCCGGGGCGAACACCGGGGAGCTGTTTTTT	CASRRPGANTGELFF
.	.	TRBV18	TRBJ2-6	TGTGCCAGCTCACCAATTGCTGGGGCCAACGTCCTGACTTTC	CASSPIAGANVLTF
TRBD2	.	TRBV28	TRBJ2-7	TGTGCCAGCAGTTTTTACGGGACTAGCGGGAGGTGGTACGAGCAGTACTTC	CASSFYGTSGRWYEQYF
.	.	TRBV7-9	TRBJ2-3	TGTGCCAGCAGCTTTGCGATGGATACGCAGTATTTT	CASSFAMDTQYF
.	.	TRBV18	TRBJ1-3	TGTGCCAGCTCACCGAAGACACCACAGAGCTCTGGAAACACCATATATTTT	CASSPKTPQSSGNTIYF
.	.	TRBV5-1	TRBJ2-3	TGCGCCAGCAGCCCCGGCGGGACCAGCACAGATACGCAGTATTTT	CASSPGGTSTDTQYF
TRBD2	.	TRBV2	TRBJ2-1	TGTGCCACCTCAGGCGAGCGGGAGGGCAAGCAGTTCTTC	CATSGEREGKQFF
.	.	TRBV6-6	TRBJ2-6	TGTGCCAGCAGTCCGACTGGGGCCAACGTCCTGACTTTC	CASSPTGANVLTF
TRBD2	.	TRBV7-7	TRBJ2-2	TGTGCTAGCAGCTTAGCCCGCGGGACTAGCGGTCAAAAAACCGGGGAGCTGTTTTTT	CASSLARGTSGQKTGELFF
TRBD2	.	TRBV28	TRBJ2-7	TGTGCCAGCAGTTTCCGCGGGGAGGGGATCGAGCAGTACTTC	CASSFRGEGIEQYF
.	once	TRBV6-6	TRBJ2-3	TGTGCCAGCAGTTACTCGGGAGATACGCAGTATTTT	CASSYSGDTQYF
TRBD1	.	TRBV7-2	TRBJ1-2	TGTGCCAGCAGCTCGACAGGGAACTATGGCTACACCTTC	CASSSTGNYGYTF
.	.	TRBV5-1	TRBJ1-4	TGCGCCAGCAGCTTGGCACCAGGGGAAAAACTGTTTTTT	CASSLAPGEKLFF
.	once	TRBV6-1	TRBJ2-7	TGTGCCAGCAGTGCTACCCCCTACGAGCAGTACTTC	CASSATPYEQYF
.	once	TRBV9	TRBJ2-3	TGTGCCAGCAGCGTAGTGTCATTTCGAAGCACAGATACGCAGTATTTT	CASSVVSFRSTDTQYF